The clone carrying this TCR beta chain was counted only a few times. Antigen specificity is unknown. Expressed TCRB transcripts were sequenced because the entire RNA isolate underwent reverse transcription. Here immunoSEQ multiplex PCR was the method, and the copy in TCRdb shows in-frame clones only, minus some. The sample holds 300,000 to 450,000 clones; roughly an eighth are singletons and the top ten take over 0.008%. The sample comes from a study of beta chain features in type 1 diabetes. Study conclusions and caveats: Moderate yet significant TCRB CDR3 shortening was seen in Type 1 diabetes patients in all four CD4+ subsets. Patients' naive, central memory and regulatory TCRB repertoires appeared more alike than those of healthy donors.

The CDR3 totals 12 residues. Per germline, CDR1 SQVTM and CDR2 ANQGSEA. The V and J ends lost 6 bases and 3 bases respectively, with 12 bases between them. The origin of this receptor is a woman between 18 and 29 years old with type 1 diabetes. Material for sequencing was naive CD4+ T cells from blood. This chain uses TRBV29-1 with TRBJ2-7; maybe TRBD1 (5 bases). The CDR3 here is CSVQLTGYEQYF. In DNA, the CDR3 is TGCAGCGTCCAACTAACAGGCTACGAGCAGTACTTC.